The 28 T cell receptor beta chains below all came from one sample that was sequenced in a study of blood T cell repertoires in COVID-19. Sequencing used immunoSEQ multiplex PCR; TCRdb keeps in-frame clones, though not all of them. The sample holds some 200,000 clones, approximately 90% seen once. Input material: PBMCs or T cells enriched from blood (not recorded which). These receptor sequences come from a woman under 40 who had recovered from COVID-19.

The V call is TRBV6-5, the J call TRBJ1-3, with D unclear. The CDR3 sequence is 13 residues long. Trimming removed 8 bases from V and 0 bases from J, with 8 bases in between. Germline-derived CDR1 and CDR2 are MNHEY and SVGAGI. DNA for the CDR3: TGTGCCAGCCGTCCTTTCTCTGGAAACACCATATATTTT. Translated, it gives CASRPFSGNTIYF.

The V call is TRBV27, the J call TRBJ2-1; the match to TRBD1 covers 7 bases. CDR1 is MNHEY and CDR2 is SMNVEV in the germline V gene (reference sequence). The CDR3 consists of 14 residues. V lost 6 bases to trimming and J lost 5 bases; unmatched junction nucleotides: 7. CDR3 DNA: TGTGCCAGCAGGCCCGTAACAGGGGACAATGAGCAGTTCTTC. Encoded protein: CASRPVTGDNEQFF.

The rearrangement joins TRBV15 to TRBJ1-2; D may be TRBD1 (6 bases). The CDR3 spans 16 residues. Germline values: CDR1 LNHNV, CDR2 YYDKDF (reference sequence). V lost 1 base and J 0 bases, leaving 12 bases between the germline ends. CDR3: CATSRVGQTANYGYTF. The CDR3 nucleotides are TGTGCCACCAGCAGAGTGGGACAAACAGCTAACTATGGCTACACCTTC.

The chain couples TRBV27 to TRBJ2-7; 9 nucleotides align to TRBD2. Germline assignment: CDR1 MNHEY and CDR2 SMNVEV (reference sequence). The CDR3 is 16 residues long. V lost 8 bases to trimming and J lost 0 bases; unmatched junction nucleotides: 11. CDR3 nucleotide sequence: TGTGCCAGCCGGGGGCTAGCGGGGAAGAGCTCCTACGAGCAGTACTTC. Translating gives CASRGLAGKSSYEQYF.

This clone was counted a single time. The rearrangement links TRBV2 to TRBJ1-4; D uncertain. V shed 4 bases and J shed 0 bases, with 9 bases lying between them. The CDR3 has 15 residues. Germline V gives CDR1 SNHLY, CDR2 FYNNEI. The CDR3 loop reads CASSADTSTNEKLFF. The CDR3, as DNA: TGTGCCAGCAGTGCTGACACCTCAACTAATGAAAAACTGTTTTTT.

The chain has TRBV6-5 and TRBJ2-3, with D tentatively TRBD1 (5 bases). The germline gives CDR1 MNHEY, CDR2 SVGAGI. The CDR3 has 12 residues. The V and J ends lost 5 bases and 14 bases respectively, with 17 bases between them. CDR3 sequence: CASSLRGGWPYF. CDR3 coding DNA: TGTGCCAGCAGTCTTAGGGGTGGATGGCCGTATTTT.

This chain joins TRBV5-6 and TRBJ2-2, with D maybe TRBD1 (6 bases). The CDR3 covers 14 residues. Trimming removed 3 bases at V and 4 bases at J, with 10 bases between. CDR1 SGHDT and CDR2 YYEEEE come from the germline V gene. This chain's CDR3 is CASSWGQLTGELFF. The DNA of the CDR3 is TGTGCCAGCAGCTGGGGACAACTCACCGGGGAGCTGTTTTTT.

This sequence joins TRBV3-1 (or the pseudogene TRBV3-2) and TRBJ2-5; maybe TRBD2 (5 bases). Germline V CDR1 and CDR2: LGHDT, YNNKEL (reference sequence). The V end was cut by 2 bases, the J end by 1 base, with 14 bases between. The CDR3 contains 16 residues. The CDR3 sequence is CASSQYTGLIQETQYF. Here the CDR3 DNA reads TGTGCCAGCAGCCAATACACCGGACTGATCCAAGAGACCCAGTACTTC.

V and J are TRBV7-2 and TRBJ2-5; D call uncertain. The CDR3 length is 16 residues. The germline CDR1 and CDR2 sequences are SGHTA and FQGNSA. V was pared by 1 base and J by 5 bases, with 17 bases between. CDR3 in DNA: TGTGCCAGCAGCTTAGGGTTGGTTATCGGTTCGGAGACCCAGTACTTC. Translation gives CASSLGLVIGSETQYF.

Here the CDR3 DNA reads TGTGCCAGCAGCCAAGATCTCGGGACAGGAGAGCAGTTCTTC. Translated, it gives CASSQDLGTGEQFF. The chain joins TRBV14 to TRBJ2-1, with TRBD1 identical over 8 bases. After removal of 0 bases from V and 10 bases from J, the junction contained 5 bases not matched to a gene. CDR3 length equals 14 residues. Per germline, CDR1 SGHDN and CDR2 FVKESK.

V usage is TRBV5-1 and J usage is TRBJ1-1, with TRBD1 identical over 7 bases. The V gene end was trimmed by 3 bases and the J gene end by 8 bases; junction bases not matched to a gene: 10. The CDR3 runs 14 residues. CDR1 and CDR2 (germline): SGHRS, YFSETQ. The CDR3 nucleotides are TGCGCCAGCAGCTCGCTGGACAGGCGGGACGAAGCTTTCTTT. It specifies CASSSLDRRDEAFF. Full variable domain (remainder filled in from reference TRBV5-1 and TRBJ1-1): KAGVTQTPRYLIKTRGQQVTLSCSPISGHRSVSWYQQTPGQGLQFLFEYFSETQRNKGNFPGRFSGRQFSNSRSEMNVSTLELGDSALYLCASSSLDRRDEAFFGQGTRLTVV.

This clone showed up just a few times. This CDR3 is also generated by other DNA sequences in the sample. The rearrangement uses TRBV30 and TRBJ1-1; D gene ambiguous. The CDR3 covers 11 residues. The germline gives CDR1 GTSNPN, CDR2 SVGIG (reference sequence). The CDR3 sequence: CAGERNTEAFF. The CDR3 DNA reads as TGTGCGGGAGAGAGGAACACTGAAGCTTTCTTT.

The chain is built from TRBV7-2 and TRBJ2-7; unclear D gene. The CDR3 is 12 residues long. Germline V gene data show CDR1 as SGHTA and CDR2 as FQGNSA. V lost 4 bases and J 2 bases, leaving 6 bases between the germline ends. The CDR3 DNA sequence: TGTGCCAGCAGCTCGTTTACCTACGAGCAGTACTTC. Protein sequence: CASSSFTYEQYF.

The chain couples TRBV7-3 to TRBJ1-2, with 7 positions matching TRBD1. CDR1 is SGHTA and CDR2 is FQGTGA in the germline V gene. This CDR3 contains 13 residues. The V segment lost 5 bases and the J segment 4 bases; nucleotides outside the gene matches: 4. The DNA of the CDR3 is TGTGCCAGCAGCCCAGGGGGATCCTATGGCTACACCTTC. Translation gives CASSPGGSYGYTF.

The sample holds one count of this clone. J is TRBJ1-2 and V is TRBV19; TRBD1 aligns across 7 bases. This CDR3 has 14 residues. Trimming at V came to 1 base and at J to 4 bases, leaving 3 bases not matched to a gene. Germline V lookup: CDR1 LNHDA, CDR2 SQIVND (reference sequence). CDR3 loop: CASSIVWTGYGYTF. For the CDR3, the DNA is TGTGCCAGTAGTATAGTATGGACAGGCTATGGCTACACCTTC.

The rearrangement uses TRBV7-2 and TRBJ1-2; D not certain. The ends were cut back, 2 bases at V and 5 bases at J, with 9 bases in the middle. This CDR3 contains 13 residues. Germline V gene sequence: CDR1 SGHTA, CDR2 FQGNSA. The CDR3 DNA sequence: TGTGCCAGCAGCTTATTACAGACATATGGCTACACCTTC. As protein: CASSLLQTYGYTF.

The J gene is TRBJ1-1, the V gene TRBV19, with TRBD1 matching over 7 bases. CDR1 LNHDA and CDR2 SQIVND come from the germline V gene (reference sequence). The CDR3 extends over 16 amino acids. Trimming took 7 bases from V and 6 from J; bases not matched to a gene: 17. The CDR3 DNA reads TGTGCCAGTACCCGGACAGGAAGGGGGTTCGTGGCTGAAGCTTTCTTT. It specifies CASTRTGRGFVAEAFF.

The rearrangement joins TRBV9 to TRBJ2-3; 9 bases align to TRBD2. The ends lost 2 bases at V and 4 bases at J; junction bases unmatched: 5. The CDR3 length is 15 residues. Germline lookup yields CDR1 SGDLS and CDR2 YYNGEE. The CDR3 nucleotides are TGTGCCAGCAGCGTGGGACTAGCTCGAGCAGATACGCAGTATTTT. It yields the protein CASSVGLARADTQYF.

The V gene is TRBV5-1, the J gene TRBJ1-1; possible D gene TRBD1, 6 bases. The CDR3 covers 17 residues. Germline V lookup: CDR1 SGHRS, CDR2 YFSETQ. V dropped 3 bases and J dropped 0 bases, with 18 bases sitting between them. The CDR3 reads CASSSVFTGTMNTEAFF. The CDR3 DNA reads as TGCGCCAGCAGCTCGGTATTCACAGGGACCATGAACACTGAAGCTTTCTTT.

The J gene is TRBJ1-2, the V gene TRBV7-9; D is ambiguous. Germline V lookup: CDR1 SEHNR, CDR2 FQNEAQ (reference sequence). This CDR3 is 13 amino acids long. V was clipped by 5 bases and J by 7 bases, with 14 bases between them. The CDR3 sequence is CASSPYAGFGYTF. CDR3 sequence (DNA): TGTGCCAGCAGCCCCTACGCGGGCTTTGGCTACACCTTC.

The V call is TRBV6-1, the J call TRBJ2-3; D might be TRBD2 (6 bases). Germline-derived CDR1 and CDR2 are MNHNS and SASEGT. The CDR3 is 14 amino acids. The V end was cut by 0 bases, the J end by 4 bases, with 8 bases between. CDR3 DNA sequence: TGTGCCAGCAGTGAAGCGGCGGGGCCAGATACGCAGTATTTT. This encodes CASSEAAGPDTQYF.

The gene calls are TRBV4-2 and TRBJ1-1; 7 bases line up with TRBD1. Trimming cost V 3 bases and J 6 bases; bases outside gene matches: 4. The CDR3 is 13 residues long. From germline, CDR1 is LGHNA and CDR2 YNFKEQ. Written as DNA, the CDR3 is TGTGCCAGCAGCCAGATGACAGGGCCTGAAGCTTTCTTT. Its protein is CASSQMTGPEAFF.

The J gene is TRBJ1-3, the V gene TRBV6-5; D gene unclear. Deletions cut 7 bases from V and 1 base from J, with 5 bases between. Germline V gives CDR1 MNHEY, CDR2 SVGAGI. The CDR3 has 12 amino acids. In DNA form, the CDR3 reads TGTGCCAGCACCGCGTCTGGAAACACCATATATTTT. Residues: CASTASGNTIYF.

The chain uses TRBV11-3 and TRBJ2-1; 9 bases are a match to TRBD1. V lost 5 bases, J lost 16 bases, and 15 bases stayed unmatched. The CDR3 sequence is 14 residues long. The germline V gene encodes CDR1 SGHNT and CDR2 YENEEA. The CDR3: CASSDPGTGFRNFF. CDR3 nucleotide sequence: TGTGCCAGCAGCGACCCGGGGACAGGGTTCCGGAATTTCTTC. The entire variable domain, with the rest obtained from reference TRBV11-3 and TRBJ2-1, is as follows: EAGVVQSPRYKIIEKKQPVAFWCNPISGHNTLYWYLQNLGQGPELLIRYENEEAVDDSQLPKDRFSAERLKGVDSTLKIQPAELGDSAVYLCASSDPGTGFRNFFGPGTRLTVL.

The chain links TRBV27 to TRBJ1-1; the match to TRBD1 covers 10 bases. This CDR3 comprises 15 residues. Per germline, CDR1 MNHEY and CDR2 SMNVEV (reference sequence). Trimming cost V 5 bases and J 5 bases; bases outside gene matches: 8. For the CDR3, the DNA is TGTGCCAGCAGTAAGGGGACAGGGGTCTTTACTGAAGCTTTCTTT. This gives the protein CASSKGTGVFTEAFF.

The chain uses TRBV7-2 and TRBJ1-5; D perhaps matches TRBD1 (5 bases). Trimming left V 1 base short and J 4 bases short, with 11 bases between. Germline values: CDR1 SGHTA, CDR2 FQGNSA. The CDR3 consists of 15 residues. The DNA of the CDR3 is TGTGCCAGCAGCTTAGATGGGGAGGGGAATCAGCCCCAGCATTTT. Encoded protein: CASSLDGEGNQPQHF.

The chain recombines TRBV6-6 with TRBJ1-5; the match to TRBD1 covers 8 bases. The germline V gene has CDR1 MNHNY and CDR2 SVGAGI (reference sequence). This CDR3 has 14 amino acids. V trimming: 3 bases; J trimming: 5 bases; junction bases outside the gene matches: 3. The CDR3 protein is CASSYPGQDQPQHF. Written as DNA, the CDR3 is TGTGCCAGCAGTTATCCGGGACAGGATCAGCCCCAGCATTTT.

The chain employs TRBV10-2 and TRBJ2-3; 7 bases are shared with TRBD2. The CDR3 loop spans 13 amino acids. Germline CDR1 reads WSHSY; CDR2 reads SAAADI. Trimming took 5 bases from V and 2 from J; bases not matched to a gene: 1. The CDR3 DNA is TGCGCCAGCAGTACTAGCGTCACAGATACGCAGTATTTT. Its translation is CASSTSVTDTQYF.